The 22 T cell receptor beta chains presented below share a single source sample, sequenced in a study of early T cells in non-severe SARS-CoV-2 infection. TCRdb processed the 5' RACE reads anew with MiXCR; each CDR3 protein has one entry. The sample consists of about 26,000 distinct CDR3 sequences, less than 4.5% of them appearing once. Material: whole blood. These receptors were collected from an adult who was a healthcare worker with PCR-confirmed SARS-CoV-2 infection or an uninfected control (not recorded which).

This clonotype was observed at least ten times. The J gene is TRBJ2-3, the V gene TRBV4-2; weak D call: TRBD1 (6 bases). Per germline, CDR1 LGHNA and CDR2 YNFKEQ. The CDR3 is 16 residues long. V dropped 4 bases and J dropped 2 bases, with 16 bases sitting between them. The CDR3, as DNA: TGTGCCAGCAGCCCCGGCCAGGGGAGCCCCACAGATACGCAGTATTTT. Protein product: CASSPGQGSPTDTQYF.

This clonotype came up many times. V and J are TRBV6-2 or TRBV6-3 and TRBJ2-7; 12 nucleotides align to TRBD2. CDR3 length equals 13 residues. The V and J ends lost 10 bases and 3 bases, in that order; junction bases with no gene match: 4. Germline V gives CDR1 MNHEY, CDR2 SVGEGT. CDR3 sequence (DNA): TGTGCCACCGGACTAGCGGGGATCTACGAGCAGTACTTC. It is translated as CATGLAGIYEQYF.

This clonotype was picked up a small number of times. The chain recombines TRBV2 with TRBJ2-4; maybe TRBD1 (6 bases). The germline gives CDR1 SNHLY, CDR2 FYNNEI. The V and J ends lost 8 bases and 5 bases respectively, with 16 bases between them. The CDR3 has 14 residues. The CDR3: CASETRGFENIQYF. CDR3 bases: TGTGCCAGCGAAACAAGGGGGTTTGAAAACATTCAGTACTTC.

In its sample, this clonotype was seen many times. The chain joins TRBV6-6 to TRBJ1-1; D call uncertain. The germline V gene encodes CDR1 MNHNY and CDR2 SVGAGI (reference sequence). The CDR3 has 12 residues. Trimming left V 0 bases short and J 7 bases short, with 6 bases between. The chain's CDR3 is CASSYSTGEAFF. In DNA, the CDR3 is TGTGCCAGCAGTTACTCGACGGGTGAAGCTTTCTTT.

This clonotype was seen ten or more times. The genes are TRBV7-2 and TRBJ2-3; D remains ambiguous. The CDR3 sequence is 15 residues long. The germline V gene encodes CDR1 SGHTA and CDR2 FQGNSA. Trimming left V 1 base short and J 1 base short, with 9 bases between. DNA of the CDR3: TGTGCCAGCAGCTTAGAGGGTATAGGCACAGATACGCAGTATTTT. Amino acid sequence: CASSLEGIGTDTQYF.

This clonotype was recorded at least ten times. The chain is built from TRBV13 and TRBJ1-2; the match to TRBD1 covers 8 bases. CDR3 length: 15 residues. J lost 1 base, V lost 0 bases, and 1 base had no gene match. Germline V CDR1 and CDR2: PRHDT, FYEKMQ (reference sequence). Written as DNA, the CDR3 is TGTGCCAGCAGCTTAGGCGGACAGGGTAACTATGGCTACACCTTC. The encoded protein is CASSLGGQGNYGYTF.

The chain uses TRBV20-1 and TRBJ2-6; D is unresolved. This CDR3 is built from 15 residues. Trimming removed 5 bases from V and 0 bases from J, with 11 bases in between. Germline CDR1 is DFQATT and CDR2 is SNEGSKA (reference sequence). CDR3: CSASQRPSGANVLTF. The CDR3 nucleotides read TGCAGTGCTTCACAGAGACCCTCTGGGGCCAACGTCCTGACTTTC.

The table lists this clonotype with many counts. The rearrangement links TRBV28 to TRBJ2-5; 7 bases fit TRBD1. Germline V gives CDR1 MDHEN, CDR2 SYDVKM. V was clipped by 5 bases and J by 3 bases; unmatched bases: 9. The CDR3 totals 15 residues. As DNA, the CDR3 is TGTGCCAGCAGTCAGTCCGGGACAGCTAAAGAGACCCAGTACTTC. It encodes CASSQSGTAKETQYF.

This clonotype was seen more than once but under ten times. This rearrangement joins TRBV7-2 to TRBJ2-7, with D unclear. The CDR3 has 13 amino acids. CDR1 is SGHTA, CDR2 FQGNSA, per germline. V was shortened by 1 base and J by 9 bases, with 13 bases between the two germline ends. The CDR3, as DNA: TGTGCCAGCAGCTTAGAGACTCAGCGCCCGCAGTACTTC. Translation: CASSLETQRPQYF.

This clonotype was found many times. The rearrangement uses TRBV4-3 and TRBJ1-4; 8 bases fit TRBD1. The CDR3 runs 13 residues. The germline gives CDR1 LGHNA, CDR2 YSLEER. Unmatched junction bases numbered 1, after V lost 3 bases and J lost 7 bases. The CDR3 here is CASSQTGVEKLFF. In DNA form, the CDR3 reads TGCGCCAGCAGCCAGACAGGGGTTGAAAAACTGTTTTTT.

This clonotype was seen ten or more times. V is TRBV7-6 and J is TRBJ2-7; D is uncertain. This CDR3 is built from 12 residues. V dropped 1 base and J dropped 6 bases, with 7 bases sitting between them. Germline CDR1 and CDR2: SGHVS and FNYEAQ. The CDR3 protein is CASSLVDGEQYF. The DNA for the CDR3 is TGTGCCAGCAGCTTAGTCGACGGCGAGCAGTACTTC.

In its sample, this clonotype was seen many times. V usage is TRBV18 and J usage is TRBJ1-5; 7 bases fit TRBD1. Unmatched junction bases numbered 0, after V lost 3 bases and J lost 4 bases. The CDR3 runs 13 residues. CDR1 is KGHSH, CDR2 LQKENI, per germline. CDR3 region: CASSPGQNQPQHF. The DNA for the CDR3 is TGTGCCAGCTCACCGGGACAGAATCAGCCCCAGCATTTT. The full variable domain, in which reference TRBV18 and TRBJ1-5 provide the parts outside the CDR3, is NAGVMQNPRHLVRRRGQEARLRCSPMKGHSHVYWYRQLPEEGLKFMVYLQKENIIDESGMPKERFSAEFPKEGPSILRIQQVVRGDSAAYFCASSPGQNQPQHFGDGTRLSIL.

This clonotype was recorded at least ten times. This chain links TRBV29-1 with TRBJ1-5; maybe TRBD1 (6 bases). The CDR3 runs 13 residues. Germline V lookup: CDR1 SQVTM, CDR2 ANQGSEA. V shed 0 bases and J shed 4 bases, with 7 bases lying between them. CDR3 residues: CSVEEDSNQPQHF. The CDR3 DNA follows: TGCAGCGTTGAAGAGGACAGTAATCAGCCCCAGCATTTT.

Many counts were recorded for this clonotype. The chain carries TRBV6-4 and TRBJ2-2; D may match TRBD1 or TRBD2 (5 bases each). Germline V gives CDR1 MRHNA, CDR2 SNTAGT. The CDR3 runs to 15 residues. V lost 4 bases to trimming and J lost 5 bases, with 14 bases between them. The CDR3 spells CASSAAGSGTGELFF. For the CDR3, the DNA is TGTGCCAGCAGTGCCGCAGGGTCGGGGACCGGGGAGCTGTTTTTT.

This clonotype was seen ten or more times. The chain has TRBV30 and TRBJ1-1; TRBD1 might be the D (6 bases). Germline V gene sequence: CDR1 GTSNPN, CDR2 SVGIG (reference sequence). V was clipped by 2 bases and J by 4 bases, with 11 bases between them. The CDR3 totals 13 residues. The CDR3 coding sequence is TGTGCCTGGAGTTCCGGGGGGGCCACTGAAGCTTTCTTT. The encoded protein is CAWSSGGATEAFF. Complete variable domain (other parts from reference TRBV30 and TRBJ1-1): SQTIHQWPATLVQPVGSPLSLECTVEGTSNPNLYWYRQAAGRGLQLLFYSVGIGQISSEVPQNLSASRPQDRQFILSSKKLLLSDSGFYLCAWSSGGATEAFFGQGTRLTVV.

The table lists this clonotype with many counts. The chain carries TRBV12-3 or TRBV12-4 and TRBJ1-6, with D possibly TRBD1 on 5 matching bases. The CDR3 covers 13 residues. Trimming removed 4 bases at V and 7 bases at J, with 8 bases between. The DNA for the CDR3 is TGTGCCAGCAGTTCCACAGGAAATTCACCCCTCCACTTT. It yields the protein CASSSTGNSPLHF.

The chain links TRBV11-1 to TRBJ2-7, with TRBD2 matching over 8 bases. The junction had 12 bases not matched to a gene; V was cut back by 1 base and J by 4 bases. Germline assignment: CDR1 SGHAT and CDR2 FQDESV (reference sequence). The CDR3 is made up of 17 amino acids. CDR3 sequence reads: CASSLESSGTRTYEQYF. CDR3 DNA: TGTGCCAGCAGCTTAGAATCCAGCGGGACTAGGACTTACGAGCAGTACTTC.

This clonotype came up many times. The V gene is TRBV20-1, the J gene TRBJ1-2; 7 bases map to TRBD1. Germline values: CDR1 DFQATT, CDR2 SNEGSKA (reference sequence). The J segment lost 2 bases and the V segment lost 0 bases, leaving 3 bases of the junction unmatched. This CDR3 spans 14 amino acids. CDR3 bases: TGCAGTGCTAGAGACCCGACAGGGAACTATGGCTACACCTTC. Protein sequence: CSARDPTGNYGYTF.

This clonotype was seen repeatedly, ten times or more. The CDR3 region is CASSEGLGTDTQYF. CDR3 sequence (DNA): TGTGCCAGCAGTGAGGGACTAGGGACAGATACGCAGTATTTT. The chain is built from TRBV6-4 and TRBJ2-3, with 8 bases that match TRBD2. Germline V gene data show CDR1 as MRHNA and CDR2 as SNTAGT. Unmatched junction bases numbered 2, after V lost 3 bases and J lost 3 bases. This CDR3 is built from 14 residues.

This clonotype was found many times. V is TRBV5-4 and J is TRBJ2-1, with 10 bases lining up with TRBD1. This CDR3 has 16 amino acids. The junction had 4 bases not matched to a gene; V was cut back by 4 bases and J by 0 bases. Germline CDR1 reads SGHNT; CDR2 reads YYREEE (reference sequence). The CDR3 sequence is CASSQRQGASYNEQFF. The CDR3 DNA reads TGTGCCAGCAGCCAAAGACAGGGGGCCTCCTACAATGAGCAGTTCTTC. Combining the CDR3 with reference TRBV5-4 and TRBJ2-1 gives the whole variable domain ETGVTQSPTHLIKTRGQQVTLRCSSQSGHNTVSWYQQALGQGPQFIFQYYREEENGRGNFPPRFSGLQFPNYSSELNVNALELDDSALYLCASSQRQGASYNEQFFGPGTRLTVL.

Many counts were recorded for this clonotype. This chain uses TRBV6-1 with TRBJ2-7; D may be TRBD1 (5 bases). From germline, CDR1 is MNHNS and CDR2 SASEGT. Trimming took 4 bases from V and 3 from J, leaving 13 bases between them. This CDR3 has 14 residues. The CDR3 DNA follows: TGTGCCAGCAGTGGTTCCGACGGACACTACGAGCAGTACTTC. Translation: CASSGSDGHYEQYF.

This clonotype was recorded many times. The CDR3 protein is CASSLTGTVRSNEKLFF. Written as DNA, the CDR3 is TGTGCCAGCAGTTTAACCGGGACAGTGAGATCTAATGAAAAACTGTTTTTT. The chain carries TRBV11-2 and TRBJ1-4; TRBD1 aligns across 7 bases. In germline, CDR1 is SGHAT, CDR2 FQNNGV. CDR3 length: 17 residues. Unmatched junction bases numbered 13, after V lost 6 bases and J lost 3 bases.